This record looks at one TCR beta chain sequence and its context. Its antigen is not identified. The germline V and J ends were trimmed by 3 bases and 3 bases, with 9 bases remaining between them. Germline CDR1 reads LNHDA; CDR2 reads SQIVND (reference sequence). The CDR3 extends over 13 amino acids. The method was immunoSEQ multiplex PCR; TCRdb's version includes in-frame clones alone and lacks a portion of them. The sample shows fewer than 85,000 clones, around nine tenths of them seen only once. The source of the sample is a study of T cell responses to AZD1222 COVID-19 vaccine. Study at large: It was second doses at about 4 or about 12 weeks that were pooled. Study conclusions and caveats: Mostly white British, mostly female donors; authors suggested clonal diversity may be underestimated. Per reports, nearly half of all spike-specific TCRs target regions that are unmutated in variants.

The clonotype originates from an adult in good health. The rearrangement uses TRBV19 and TRBJ2-7; D gene ambiguous. Specimen: peripheral blood, collected on day 0 of AZD1222 vaccination. The CDR3, as DNA: TGTGCCAGTAGTATGGATTGGAACTACGAGCAGTACTTC. It yields the protein CASSMDWNYEQYF.